A single sample gave rise to the 25 T cell receptor beta chains below, sequenced in a study of cytomegalovirus exposure and HLA in healthy donors. Primers: 60 Vbeta forward and 13 Jbeta reverse. Repertoires were generated with immunoSEQ multiplex PCR, while TCRdb's copy carries only in-frame clones and drops some. The sample shows approximately 220,000 clones, less than 85% of them seen only once. Sequenced sample: PBMCs. These receptor sequences come from a young man in good health and CMV-seronegative.

The CDR3, as DNA: TGTGCCAGCAACGCTTATGGAGAAGATACGCAGTATTTT. It specifies CASNAYGEDTQYF. The gene calls are TRBV11-2 and TRBJ2-3; D remains unclear. The V and J ends lost 7 bases and 5 bases respectively, with 13 bases between them. This CDR3 comprises 13 residues. Germline V gene sequence: CDR1 SGHAT, CDR2 FQNNGV.

The rearrangement joins TRBV5-4 to TRBJ2-4, with 9 bases aligning to TRBD1. J gave up 4 bases and V 3 bases, and 8 bases lay outside the gene matches. Germline lookup yields CDR1 SGHNT and CDR2 YYREEE (reference sequence). This CDR3 has 16 amino acids. CDR3 region: CASSSLGTGTKNIQYF. DNA for the CDR3: TGTGCCAGCAGCTCACTAGGGACAGGGACAAAAAACATTCAGTACTTC.

This clone was counted a few times. The J gene is TRBJ2-1, the V gene TRBV2; TRBD2 might be the D (6 bases). The CDR3 consists of 12 residues. Trimming left V 7 bases short and J 8 bases short, with 12 bases between. Looked up from germline, CDR1 is SNHLY and CDR2 is FYNNEI. CDR3 bases: TGTGCCAGCAACGGGGAGGAGCATGAGCAGTTCTTC. Translation gives CASNGEEHEQFF.

The genes are TRBV5-4 and TRBJ1-2, with 10 bases lining up with TRBD1. CDR1 SGHNT and CDR2 YYREEE come from the germline V gene (reference sequence). V lost 4 bases to trimming and J lost 6 bases; unmatched junction nucleotides: 6. The CDR3 spans 14 residues. The CDR3 nucleotides read TGTGCCAGCAGCCGCACGGGACAGGGGAATGGCTACACCTTC. Translating gives CASSRTGQGNGYTF.

The chain is built from TRBV4-1 and TRBJ1-2, with 12 bases that match TRBD1. V shed 5 bases and J 4 bases; nucleotides not matched to a gene: 5. There are 15 residues in the CDR3. CDR1 MGHRA and CDR2 YSYEKL come from the germline V gene. The CDR3 DNA sequence: TGCGCCAGCAGCGGAGGGACAGGGGGCAGCTATGGCTACACCTTC. Translating gives CASSGGTGGSYGYTF.

In nucleotides, the CDR3 is TGTGCCAGTCGCCGCGCGGGTTTCAATGAGCAGTTCTTC. This gives the protein CASRRAGFNEQFF. The chain uses TRBV6-5 and TRBJ2-1; tentatively, D is TRBD2 (5 bases). The ends were cut back, 9 bases at V and 6 bases at J, with 15 bases in the middle. The CDR3 is 13 residues long. In germline, CDR1 is MNHEY, CDR2 SVGAGI.

The chain employs TRBV5-1 and TRBJ2-1; TRBD2 agrees at 9 bases. Germline assignment: CDR1 SGHRS and CDR2 YFSETQ. The CDR3 covers 16 residues. V lost 2 bases to trimming and J lost 8 bases; unmatched junction nucleotides: 11. This chain's CDR3 is CASSFWASGAVDEQFF. The CDR3, as DNA: TGCGCCAGCAGCTTTTGGGCTAGCGGGGCTGTCGATGAGCAGTTCTTC.

The genes are TRBV5-8 and TRBJ1-5, with unresolved D. The germline V and J ends were trimmed by 1 base and 1 base, with 12 bases remaining between them. CDR3 length: 16 amino acids. Germline CDR1 and CDR2: SGHTS and YDEGEE. The CDR3 here is CASSLLTQLSNQPQHF. CDR3 sequence (DNA): TGTGCCAGCAGCTTGCTGACACAGCTCAGCAATCAGCCCCAGCATTTT. The full variable domain, with the rest looked up from reference TRBV5-8 and TRBJ1-5, is EAGVTQSPTHLIKTRGQQATLRCSPISGHTSVYWYQQALGLGLQFLLWYDEGEERNRGNFPPRFSGRQFPNYSSELNVNALELEDSALYLCASSLLTQLSNQPQHFGDGTRLSIL.

This chain connects TRBV9 to TRBJ1-5; the D is unclear. This CDR3 has 14 amino acids. V was clipped by 0 bases and J by 2 bases, with 6 bases between them. Germline V gene sequence: CDR1 SGDLS, CDR2 YYNGEE. For the CDR3, the DNA is TGTGCCAGCAGCGTAGGAGGAGGCAATCAGCCCCAGCATTTT. Translated: CASSVGGGNQPQHF.

This chain connects TRBV7-9 to TRBJ2-6, with TRBD1 matching over 7 bases. Unmatched junction bases numbered 5, after V lost 5 bases and J lost 4 bases. The germline gives CDR1 SEHNR, CDR2 FQNEAQ (reference sequence). The CDR3 sequence is 15 residues long. The CDR3 here is CASSLTGLGANVLTF. The CDR3, as DNA: TGTGCCAGCAGCCTGACAGGGTTAGGGGCCAACGTCCTGACTTTC.

V usage is TRBV19 and J usage is TRBJ2-3; D possibly corresponds to TRBD2 (6 bases). Trimming stripped 10 bases from V and 4 bases from J, with 12 bases between. Germline CDR1 reads LNHDA; CDR2 reads SQIVND (reference sequence). This CDR3 spans 12 amino acids. The CDR3, as DNA: TGTGCCACGGGGCGGGGTCCAGATACGCAGTATTTT. It codes for CATGRGPDTQYF.

The chain combines TRBV30 with TRBJ1-2; possible D gene TRBD1, 6 bases. Germline V gene data show CDR1 as GTSNPN and CDR2 as SVGIG (reference sequence). CDR3 length: 13 residues. V was clipped by 2 bases and J by 7 bases, with 14 bases between them. CDR3 sequence: CAWSPQGVGGYTF. In DNA, the CDR3 is TGTGCCTGGAGTCCACAGGGTGTAGGTGGCTACACCTTC.

This clone was recorded once. The V gene is TRBV14, the J gene TRBJ2-7; 10 nucleotides match TRBD1. The ends lost 4 bases at V and 0 bases at J; junction bases unmatched: 6. The CDR3 is 16 residues long. The germline CDR1 and CDR2 sequences are SGHDN and FVKESK. CDR3: CASSPNRDRGSYEQYF. The CDR3 region has the DNA TGTGCCAGCAGCCCAAACCGGGACAGGGGCTCCTACGAGCAGTACTTC. Looking up the rest from reference TRBV14 and TRBJ2-7 gives the full variable domain: EAGVTQFPSHSVIEKGQTVTLRCDPISGHDNLYWYRRVMGKEIKFLLHFVKESKQDESGMPNNRFLAERTGGTYSTLKVQPAELEDSGVYFCASSPNRDRGSYEQYFGPGTRLTVT.

The chain couples TRBV29-1 to TRBJ2-7, with D perhaps matching TRBD1 (5 bases). Germline V gene data show CDR1 as SQVTM and CDR2 as ANQGSEA. Trimming took 4 bases from V and 3 from J, leaving 10 bases between them. The length of the CDR3 is 12 residues. CDR3 DNA: TGCAGCGTTGGCGACAGTAACTACGAGCAGTACTTC. Residues: CSVGDSNYEQYF.

This chain connects TRBV5-1 to TRBJ2-1; 8 positions match TRBD1. The V and J ends lost 0 bases and 2 bases, in that order; junction bases with no gene match: 4. This CDR3 has 16 amino acids. CDR1 SGHRS and CDR2 YFSETQ come from the germline V gene. CDR3 region: CASSLARGLAYNEQFF. CDR3 bases: TGCGCCAGCAGCTTGGCCAGGGGGCTAGCCTACAATGAGCAGTTCTTC.

The chain joins TRBV9 to TRBJ1-3; 10 bases are shared with TRBD1. The V gene's germline CDR1 is SGDLS and CDR2 YYNGEE. The CDR3 is made up of 19 amino acids. V gave up 0 bases and J gave up 3 bases; unmatched junction bases: 12. The CDR3, as DNA: TGTGCCAGCAGCGTAGAGTCGGAGGGACAGGGGTTATATGGAAACACCATATATTTT. Amino acid sequence: CASSVESEGQGLYGNTIYF. Looking up the rest from reference TRBV9 and TRBJ1-3 gives the full variable domain: DSGVTQTPKHLITATGQRVTLRCSPRSGDLSVYWYQQSLDQGLQFLIQYYNGEERAKGNILERFSAQQFPDLHSELNLSSLELGDSALYFCASSVESEGQGLYGNTIYFGEGSWLTVV.

V gene TRBV27 combines with J gene TRBJ1-4, with D perhaps matching TRBD1 (6 bases). Germline values: CDR1 MNHEY, CDR2 SMNVEV (reference sequence). The CDR3 extends over 13 amino acids. Trimming removed 6 bases at V and 2 bases at J, with 7 bases between. CDR3 in DNA: TGTGCCAGCAGCACAGGGACTAATGAAAAACTGTTTTTT. It yields the protein CASSTGTNEKLFF.

The gene calls are TRBV2 and TRBJ2-5; TRBD2 might be the D (5 bases). V was clipped by 6 bases and J by 4 bases, with 15 bases between them. The CDR3 spans 14 residues. Germline values: CDR1 SNHLY, CDR2 FYNNEI. The DNA of the CDR3 is TGTGCCAGCAGGTTGGCCCGCGGGCGAGAGACCCAGTACTTC. Protein product: CASRLARGRETQYF.

The chain recombines TRBV7-3 with TRBJ2-7; 9 nucleotides line up with TRBD1. The CDR3 runs 15 residues. Trimming at V came to 5 bases and at J to 4 bases, leaving 9 bases not matched to a gene. Germline V lookup: CDR1 SGHTA, CDR2 FQGTGA. The CDR3 sequence is CASSADRGDFYEQYF. Here the CDR3 DNA reads TGTGCCAGCAGCGCGGACAGGGGAGATTTTTACGAGCAGTACTTC.

This chain connects TRBV9 to TRBJ2-5; TRBD2 matches at 15 bases. Germline CDR1 and CDR2: SGDLS and YYNGEE. Trimming took 3 bases from V and 1 from J; bases not matched to a gene: 4. CDR3 length: 17 amino acids. CDR3 sequence (DNA): TGTGCCAGCAGCGCCGGACTAGCGGGAGGGGGCCAAGAGACCCAGTACTTC. This encodes CASSAGLAGGGQETQYF.

This clone was seen only a few times. The chain carries TRBV5-4 and TRBJ2-7; D not resolved. V lost 2 bases and J lost 1, with 7 bases in between. CDR1 and CDR2 from the germline V gene are SGHNT and YYREEE (reference sequence). This CDR3 is built from 13 residues. The CDR3 nucleotides read TGTGCCAGCAGCTTTGGCCTGTCCTACGAGCAGTACTTC. Translating gives CASSFGLSYEQYF. Full variable domain (outside the CDR3, taken from reference TRBV5-4 and TRBJ2-7): ETGVTQSPTHLIKTRGQQVTLRCSSQSGHNTVSWYQQALGQGPQFIFQYYREEENGRGNFPPRFSGLQFPNYSSELNVNALELDDSALYLCASSFGLSYEQYFGPGTRLTVT.

The chain employs TRBV30 and TRBJ1-1, with 8 bases identical to TRBD1. Germline assignment: CDR1 GTSNPN and CDR2 SVGIG (reference sequence). The trim removed 3 bases at V and 1 base at J, leaving 7 bases unmatched. CDR3 length equals 15 residues. CDR3 nucleotides: TGTGCCTGGAGACCCCACGGACAGGGGAACACTGAAGCTTTCTTT. Encoded protein: CAWRPHGQGNTEAFF.

The rearrangement links TRBV7-8 to TRBJ1-1; a weak D match, TRBD1 (6 bases). The CDR3 covers 15 residues. The V end lost 2 bases, the J end lost 0 bases, and 10 bases lay between the germline ends. Germline loops: CDR1 SGHVS, CDR2 FQNEAQ. The CDR3 bases are TGTGCCAGCAGCTTAAGCCAGGGGATGAACACTGAAGCTTTCTTT. Its protein is CASSLSQGMNTEAFF. The full variable domain, in which reference TRBV7-8 and TRBJ1-1 provide the parts outside the CDR3, is GAGVSQSPRYKVAKRGQDVALRCDPISGHVSLFWYQQALGQGPEFLTYFQNEAQLDKSGLPSDRFFAERPEGSVSTLKIQRTQQEDSAVYLCASSLSQGMNTEAFFGQGTRLTVV.

The J gene is TRBJ1-4, the V gene TRBV4-1, with D perhaps matching TRBD1 (6 bases). From germline, CDR1 is MGHRA and CDR2 YSYEKL. The length of the CDR3 is 16 residues. Trimming removed 1 base at V and 8 bases at J, with 17 bases between. Here the CDR3 DNA reads TGCGCCAGCAGCCAAGCCTTACAGGGTACCCGGGAAAAACTGTTTTTT. Residues: CASSQALQGTREKLFF.

V usage is TRBV28 and J usage is TRBJ2-7, with 9 bases that match TRBD1. V was pared by 5 bases and J by 2 bases, with 7 bases of the junction left unmatched. CDR3 length equals 15 residues. Looked up from germline, CDR1 is MDHEN and CDR2 is SYDVKM. CDR3 protein: CASSDTRDRAYEQYF. Here the CDR3 DNA reads TGTGCCAGCAGTGATACCCGGGACAGGGCCTACGAGCAGTACTTC. The whole variable domain, filled in from reference TRBV28 and TRBJ2-7, reads DVKVTQSSRYLVKRTGEKVFLECVQDMDHENMFWYRQDPGLGLRLIYFSYDVKMKEKGDIPEGYSVSREKKERFSLILESASTNQTSMYLCASSDTRDRAYEQYFGPGTRLTVT.